These T cell receptor beta chains were read from a single sample in a study of shared clonotypes between healthy human individuals. Repertoires were generated with immunoSEQ multiplex PCR, while TCRdb's copy carries only in-frame clones and drops some. The repertoire has about 2.4 million clones, around 90% of them found once; the top ten carry 0.14%. Source material: naive CD4+ T cells sorted from blood. Receptors originate from a man younger than 30 in good health. Both conserved end residues are part of each CDR3. D genes are given only for firm matches. Rows may omit the clone size; those that give it use once, few, many or a size class.

j_gene: TRBJ1-2
abundance: once
v_gene: TRBV13
d_gene: .
CDR3aa: CASSLKLREGNYGYTF
CDR3nt: TGTGCCAGCAGCTTAAAACTGCGGGAAGGTAACTATGGCTACACCTTC

j_gene: TRBJ2-7
abundance: .
v_gene: TRBV18
d_gene: .
CDR3aa: CASSPNGFSASYEQYF
CDR3nt: TGTGCCAGCTCACCAAACGGGTTCTCCGCATCCTACGAGCAGTACTTC

j_gene: TRBJ2-2
abundance: .
v_gene: TRBV10-3
d_gene: .
CDR3aa: CAISGRTTDTGELFF
CDR3nt: TGTGCCATCAGTGGTCGGACTACAGACACCGGGGAGCTGTTTTTT

j_gene: TRBJ1-2
abundance: .
v_gene: TRBV7-3
d_gene: TRBD1
CDR3aa: CASSSGTGVSFGYTF
CDR3nt: TGTGCCAGCAGCTCCGGGACAGGGGTTTCTTTTGGCTACACCTTC

j_gene: TRBJ2-3
abundance: .
v_gene: TRBV5-4
d_gene: .
CDR3aa: CASSWGGGADTQYF
CDR3nt: TGTGCCAGCAGCTGGGGTGGGGGCGCGGATACGCAGTATTTT

j_gene: TRBJ1-3
abundance: .
v_gene: TRBV7-9
d_gene: .
CDR3aa: CASSFVGNGNTIYF
CDR3nt: TGTGCCAGCAGCTTCGTAGGGAATGGAAACACCATATATTTT

j_gene: TRBJ2-3
abundance: once
v_gene: TRBV28
d_gene: TRBD2
CDR3aa: CASTNPTTGGDTQYF
CDR3nt: TGTGCCAGCACGAACCCCACTACCGGGGGGGATACGCAGTATTTT

j_gene: TRBJ1-1
abundance: .
v_gene: TRBV19
d_gene: .
CDR3aa: CASSITQLANTEAFF
CDR3nt: TGTGCCAGTAGTATAACCCAGCTGGCGAACACTGAAGCTTTCTTT

j_gene: TRBJ2-3
abundance: .
v_gene: TRBV28
d_gene: TRBD1
CDR3aa: CASSWDRISTDTQYF
CDR3nt: TGTGCCAGCAGTTGGGACAGGATTAGCACAGATACGCAGTATTTT

j_gene: TRBJ1-6
abundance: .
v_gene: TRBV7-8
d_gene: TRBD1
CDR3aa: CASSLGQGDNSPLHF
CDR3nt: TGTGCCAGCAGCTTAGGACAGGGCGATAATTCACCCCTCCACTTT

j_gene: TRBJ1-2
abundance: .
v_gene: TRBV6-5
d_gene: .
CDR3aa: CASSYSSQPHYGYTF
CDR3nt: TGTGCCAGCAGTTACTCAAGTCAGCCGCACTATGGCTACACCTTC

j_gene: TRBJ1-4
abundance: .
v_gene: TRBV11-2
d_gene: TRBD1
CDR3aa: CASSLDRGATNEKLFF
CDR3nt: TGTGCCAGCAGCTTGGACAGGGGTGCGACTAATGAAAAACTGTTTTTT

j_gene: TRBJ2-1
abundance: .
v_gene: TRBV11-3
d_gene: .
CDR3aa: CASSLTLYNEQFF
CDR3nt: TGTGCCAGCAGCCTGACTCTTTACAATGAGCAGTTCTTC

j_gene: TRBJ2-2
abundance: .
v_gene: TRBV11-2
d_gene: .
CDR3aa: CATGGANTGELFF
CDR3nt: TGTGCCACCGGGGGTGCGAACACCGGGGAGCTGTTTTTT

j_gene: TRBJ1-1
abundance: .
v_gene: TRBV10-1
d_gene: .
CDR3aa: CASSDTQGLEAFF
CDR3nt: TGCGCCAGCAGCGACACACAGGGTTTAGAAGCTTTCTTT

j_gene: TRBJ1-1
abundance: .
v_gene: TRBV7-6
d_gene: .
CDR3aa: CASSLQGYVTEAFF
CDR3nt: TGTGCCAGCAGCTTACAGGGCTATGTCACTGAAGCTTTCTTT

j_gene: TRBJ1-4
abundance: .
v_gene: TRBV2
d_gene: TRBD1
CDR3aa: CASERGTGTEKLFF
CDR3nt: TGTGCCTCCGAGCGGGGGACAGGGACTGAAAAACTGTTTTTT

j_gene: TRBJ1-1
abundance: .
v_gene: TRBV29-1
d_gene: .
CDR3aa: CSVDKQGTEAFF
CDR3nt: TGCAGCGTTGACAAACAGGGCACTGAAGCTTTCTTT

j_gene: TRBJ1-5
abundance: once
v_gene: TRBV28
d_gene: TRBD1
CDR3aa: CASSLTGGWQPQHF
CDR3nt: TGTGCCAGCAGTTTAACAGGGGGCTGGCAGCCCCAGCATTTT

j_gene: TRBJ1-3
abundance: .
v_gene: TRBV19
d_gene: TRBD1
CDR3aa: CASSSRDRLRNTIYF
CDR3nt: TGTGCCAGTAGTAGCCGGGACAGGCTGCGAAACACCATATATTTT

j_gene: TRBJ1-4
abundance: .
v_gene: TRBV18
d_gene: .
CDR3aa: CASSHSQGGGVNEKLFF
CDR3nt: TGTGCCAGCTCACATTCCCAGGGAGGAGGGGTGAATGAAAAACTGTTTTTT

j_gene: TRBJ1-6
abundance: .
v_gene: TRBV19
d_gene: .
CDR3aa: CASRDGNSPLHF
CDR3nt: TGTGCCAGTAGGGACGGAAATTCACCCCTCCACTTT

j_gene: TRBJ1-2
abundance: .
v_gene: TRBV13
d_gene: TRBD1
CDR3aa: CASSLEDRRANYGYTF
CDR3nt: TGTGCCAGCAGCTTAGAGGACAGGCGAGCTAACTATGGCTACACCTTC

j_gene: TRBJ2-1
abundance: .
v_gene: TRBV6-5
d_gene: TRBD2
CDR3aa: CASRSGGVDYNEQFF
CDR3nt: TGTGCCAGCAGGTCCGGGGGGGTTGACTACAATGAGCAGTTCTTC

j_gene: TRBJ1-4
abundance: .
v_gene: TRBV7-2
d_gene: .
CDR3aa: CASSLDSTTWKKLFF
CDR3nt: TGTGCCAGCAGCTTAGACAGTACCACCTGGAAAAAACTGTTTTTT

j_gene: TRBJ1-5
abundance: .
v_gene: TRBV27
d_gene: TRBD1
CDR3aa: CASKTGTGVGQPQHF
CDR3nt: TGTGCCAGTAAAACCGGGACAGGGGTCGGGCAGCCCCAGCATTTT

j_gene: TRBJ2-4
abundance: .
v_gene: TRBV2
d_gene: .
CDR3aa: CASSESRGKGRGYF
CDR3nt: TGTGCCAGCAGTGAATCTCGGGGGAAGGGCCGGGGGTACTTC

j_gene: TRBJ1-6
abundance: .
v_gene: TRBV2
d_gene: .
CDR3aa: CASSDINNSYNSPLHF
CDR3nt: TGTGCCAGCAGTGACATCAACAACTCCTATAATTCACCCCTCCACTTT

j_gene: TRBJ2-5
abundance: .
v_gene: TRBV5-5
d_gene: .
CDR3aa: CASSSYRVQETQYF
CDR3nt: TGTGCCAGCAGCTCATACCGAGTACAAGAGACCCAGTACTTC

j_gene: TRBJ1-1
abundance: .
v_gene: TRBV5-6
d_gene: TRBD1
CDR3aa: CASSLSGQGPNTEAFF
CDR3nt: TGTGCCAGCAGCTTGAGTGGACAGGGACCCAACACTGAAGCTTTCTTT

j_gene: TRBJ1-5
abundance: .
v_gene: TRBV19
d_gene: .
CDR3aa: CASSILGTNQPQHF
CDR3nt: TGTGCCAGTAGTATCCTCGGGACAAATCAGCCCCAGCATTTT

j_gene: TRBJ1-5
abundance: .
v_gene: TRBV2
d_gene: .
CDR3aa: CASSDRVGNQPQHF
CDR3nt: TGTGCCAGCAGTGACAGGGTCGGCAATCAGCCCCAGCATTTT

j_gene: TRBJ2-2
abundance: .
v_gene: TRBV10-3
d_gene: TRBD2
CDR3aa: CASLAGGPDTGELFF
CDR3nt: TGTGCCTCTCTAGCGGGGGGGCCGGACACCGGGGAGCTGTTTTTT

j_gene: TRBJ2-3
abundance: .
v_gene: TRBV11-2
d_gene: TRBD2
CDR3aa: CASSSSSGRGTDTQYF
CDR3nt: TGTGCCAGCAGCTCCAGTAGCGGGAGAGGGACAGATACGCAGTATTTT

j_gene: TRBJ2-5
abundance: .
v_gene: TRBV5-4
d_gene: TRBD2
CDR3aa: CASSAGLAEETQYF
CDR3nt: TGTGCCAGCAGCGCGGGACTAGCTGAAGAGACCCAGTACTTC